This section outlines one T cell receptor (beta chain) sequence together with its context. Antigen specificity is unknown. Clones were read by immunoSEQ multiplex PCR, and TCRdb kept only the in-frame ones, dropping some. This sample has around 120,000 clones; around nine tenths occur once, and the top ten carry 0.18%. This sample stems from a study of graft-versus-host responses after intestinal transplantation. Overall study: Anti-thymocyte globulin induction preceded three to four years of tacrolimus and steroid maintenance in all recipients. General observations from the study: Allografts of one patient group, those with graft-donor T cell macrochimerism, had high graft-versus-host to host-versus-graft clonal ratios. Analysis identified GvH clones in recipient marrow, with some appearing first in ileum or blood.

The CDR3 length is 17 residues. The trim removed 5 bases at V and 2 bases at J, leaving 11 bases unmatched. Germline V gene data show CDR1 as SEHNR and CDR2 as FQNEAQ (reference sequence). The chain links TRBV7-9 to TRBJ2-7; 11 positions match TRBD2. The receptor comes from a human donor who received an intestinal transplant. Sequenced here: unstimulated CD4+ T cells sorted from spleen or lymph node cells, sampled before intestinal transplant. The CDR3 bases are TGTGCCAGCAGCCCTCGACTAGCGGGGAATTCGGCCTACGAGCAGTACTTC. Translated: CASSPRLAGNSAYEQYF.